This entry features one T cell receptor beta chain sequence. Reverse transcription used about 0.5 to 1 ug RNA and random hexamers. Multiplex PCR with immunoSEQ amplified the TCR beta CDR3 across 54 Vbeta and 13 Jbeta. MiXCR was run by TCRdb on the immunoSEQ multiplex PCR reads, yielding one entry per CDR3 protein. The data show more than 150,000 distinct CDR3 sequences, about 95% seen once. The authors sequenced TCR beta from blood CD8+ and CD4+ T cells. The CD8+ and CD4+ T cells were isolated magnetically using a negative isolation approach, whereas the TEMRA cells were enriched by FACS. The record originates from a study of CD8 T cells in Susac syndrome. V was clipped by 4 bases and J by 5 bases; unmatched bases: 5. CDR1 is MNHEY and CDR2 is SMNVEV in the germline V gene (reference sequence). The CDR3 contains 14 residues.

The sample comprised CD8+ T cells from PBMCs. This TCR came from a human donor with multiple sclerosis. V is TRBV27 and J is TRBJ1-5; 7 bases match TRBD1. CDR3 DNA sequence: TGTGCCAGCAGTTCTAGGGGGCTCTATCAGCCCCAGCATTTT. Translating it yields CASSSRGLYQPQHF.